This is a list of T cell receptor beta chains from one sample in a study of cytomegalovirus exposure and HLA in healthy donors. Some clones are missing from TCRdb's copy, which holds only in-frame ones; the method was immunoSEQ multiplex PCR. There are around 130,000 clones in the sample; around 80% occur only once, and roughly 2.6% lies in the top ten. Source material: PBMCs. These receptors were collected from a man aged 45-65 years in good health and CMV-seronegative. Each CDR3 is given with its conserved first and last residue. Each record gives: J gene, D gene, V gene, clone size, CDR3 DNA, CDR3 protein. D genes are given only for firm matches. Clone sizes are given selectively: once, few, many, or a class where the clone is expanded.

j_call: TRBJ2-7; d_call: TRBD1; v_call: TRBV5-4; clone_size: NA; cdr3_nt: TGTGCCAGCAGCACCGGACAGGGGGCTTACGAGCAGTACTTC; cdr3_aa: CASSTGQGAYEQYF
j_call: TRBJ2-3; d_call: NA; v_call: TRBV4-3; clone_size: NA; cdr3_nt: TGCGCCAGCAGCCAAGAGTTAGCCGGAGATACGCAGTATTTT; cdr3_aa: CASSQELAGDTQYF
j_call: TRBJ2-7; d_call: NA; v_call: TRBV5-1; clone_size: NA; cdr3_nt: TGCGCCAGCAAGAACGAGTTCCGCGAGCAGTACTTC; cdr3_aa: CASKNEFREQYF
j_call: TRBJ2-2; d_call: TRBD2; v_call: TRBV5-4; clone_size: NA; cdr3_nt: TGTGCCAGCAGCCAGAAAACTGTAGCGGGGCACACCGGGGAGCTGTTTTTT; cdr3_aa: CASSQKTVAGHTGELFF
j_call: TRBJ1-5; d_call: TRBD1; v_call: TRBV29-1; clone_size: NA; cdr3_nt: TGCAGCGTTGCGTCCCTTCGACAGGGATCTAAGGAGCCCCAGCATTTT; cdr3_aa: CSVASLRQGSKEPQHF
j_call: TRBJ1-2; d_call: NA; v_call: TRBV29-1; clone_size: NA; cdr3_nt: TGCAGCGCCCGACAGGAGAGTGGCTACACCTTC; cdr3_aa: CSARQESGYTF
j_call: TRBJ1-2; d_call: TRBD1; v_call: TRBV9; clone_size: NA; cdr3_nt: TGTGCCAGCAGCGAATACCGGACAGGGTGGACTGGCTACACCTTC; cdr3_aa: CASSEYRTGWTGYTF
j_call: TRBJ2-1; d_call: NA; v_call: TRBV7-9; clone_size: NA; cdr3_nt: TGTGCCAGCAGCTTCAGTGGGGGCGAGCAGTTCTTC; cdr3_aa: CASSFSGGEQFF
j_call: TRBJ2-3; d_call: TRBD1; v_call: TRBV5-6; clone_size: NA; cdr3_nt: TGTGCCAGCACCACCTGGGACAGGCTAAGCACAGATACGCAGTATTTT; cdr3_aa: CASTTWDRLSTDTQYF
j_call: TRBJ2-3; d_call: NA; v_call: TRBV10-2; clone_size: NA; cdr3_nt: TGCGCCAGCAGTGAGTTGGACAGAGATACGCAGTATTTT; cdr3_aa: CASSELDRDTQYF
j_call: TRBJ2-2; d_call: NA; v_call: TRBV6-6; clone_size: few; cdr3_nt: TGTGCCAGCAGCTCCCGGGGGGAGCTGTTTTTT; cdr3_aa: CASSSRGELFF
j_call: TRBJ1-1; d_call: NA; v_call: TRBV11-3; clone_size: NA; cdr3_nt: TGTGCCAGCAGCTTAGTCCCCCCGGGCAGGGTGGGGAAAGCTTTCTTT; cdr3_aa: CASSLVPPGRVGKAFF
j_call: TRBJ2-3; d_call: TRBD2; v_call: TRBV7-2; clone_size: NA; cdr3_nt: TGTGCCAGCAGCTTAGTGCGGGGGAGCACAGATACGCAGTATTTT; cdr3_aa: CASSLVRGSTDTQYF
j_call: TRBJ2-7; d_call: TRBD2; v_call: TRBV5-1; clone_size: NA; cdr3_nt: TGCGCCAGCAGCTTGAAACTAGCGGGGCACGAGCAGTACTTC; cdr3_aa: CASSLKLAGHEQYF
j_call: TRBJ2-7; d_call: NA; v_call: TRBV5-6; clone_size: once; cdr3_nt: TGTGCCAGCAGCGGGCCAGTTTACGAGCAGTACTTC; cdr3_aa: CASSGPVYEQYF
j_call: TRBJ2-1; d_call: TRBD1; v_call: TRBV9; clone_size: NA; cdr3_nt: TGTGCCAGCAGCGTAAACAGACAGGGGGCAGGTAATGAGCAGTTCTTC; cdr3_aa: CASSVNRQGAGNEQFF
j_call: TRBJ2-7; d_call: NA; v_call: TRBV29-1; clone_size: NA; cdr3_nt: TGCAGCGTTGAAGAGAGCTCCTACGAGCAGTACTTC; cdr3_aa: CSVEESSYEQYF
j_call: TRBJ2-3; d_call: NA; v_call: TRBV14; clone_size: NA; cdr3_nt: TGTGCCAGCAGCCAAATTAGCGGTTTCCGGGATACGCAGTATTTT; cdr3_aa: CASSQISGFRDTQYF
j_call: TRBJ2-7; d_call: NA; v_call: TRBV19; clone_size: NA; cdr3_nt: TGTGCCAGTAGTCCCTCGACCCTATCAGGCGAGCAGTACTTC; cdr3_aa: CASSPSTLSGEQYF
j_call: TRBJ1-2; d_call: NA; v_call: TRBV10-1; clone_size: NA; cdr3_nt: TGCGCCAGCAGTGACGGGTATGGCTACACCTTC; cdr3_aa: CASSDGYGYTF
j_call: TRBJ2-5; d_call: TRBD2; v_call: TRBV6-5; clone_size: NA; cdr3_nt: TGTGCCAGCAGCCAAAGCGGGACCCAAGAGACCCAGTACTTC; cdr3_aa: CASSQSGTQETQYF
j_call: TRBJ2-7; d_call: TRBD1; v_call: TRBV4-1; clone_size: NA; cdr3_nt: TGCGCCAGCAGCCAGTCGCCCCCGGGGACAGGGTTTACCTACGAGCAGTACTTC; cdr3_aa: CASSQSPPGTGFTYEQYF
j_call: TRBJ2-7; d_call: TRBD1; v_call: TRBV9; clone_size: NA; cdr3_nt: TGTGCCAGCAGCCCCGGACAGGGCATCTACGAGCAGTACTTC; cdr3_aa: CASSPGQGIYEQYF
j_call: TRBJ2-7; d_call: NA; v_call: TRBV6-1; clone_size: NA; cdr3_nt: TGTGCCAGCAGTGAAGGCGGGGCCTACGAGCAGTACTTC; cdr3_aa: CASSEGGAYEQYF
j_call: TRBJ1-5; d_call: NA; v_call: TRBV12-5; clone_size: NA; cdr3_nt: TGTGCTAGTGGTCGGGAGGGTTACTCGAATCAGCCCCAGCATTTT; cdr3_aa: CASGREGYSNQPQHF
j_call: TRBJ1-4; d_call: TRBD1; v_call: TRBV19; clone_size: NA; cdr3_nt: TGTGCCAGTAGTGACAGGGGCCTTGGGAATGAAAAACTGTTTTTT; cdr3_aa: CASSDRGLGNEKLFF
j_call: TRBJ1-3; d_call: NA; v_call: TRBV7-9; clone_size: few; cdr3_nt: TGTGCCAGCAGCCATCACAAAGGAAACACCATATATTTT; cdr3_aa: CASSHHKGNTIYF
j_call: TRBJ1-1; d_call: NA; v_call: TRBV7-2; clone_size: once; cdr3_nt: TGTGCCAGCAGCCTACTTAACCCAGGGGCCGCCAACACTGAAGCTTTCTTT; cdr3_aa: CASSLLNPGAANTEAFF
j_call: TRBJ1-3; d_call: NA; v_call: TRBV7-8; clone_size: NA; cdr3_nt: TGTGCCAGCAGCTTCCAGGGGGGAAACACCATATATTTT; cdr3_aa: CASSFQGGNTIYF
j_call: TRBJ2-2; d_call: NA; v_call: TRBV10-3; clone_size: NA; cdr3_nt: TGTGCCATCAGTGGGGGATTTGGGGACACGAACACCGGGGAGCTGTTTTTT; cdr3_aa: CAISGGFGDTNTGELFF
j_call: TRBJ2-5; d_call: TRBD2; v_call: TRBV4-2; clone_size: few; cdr3_nt: TGTGCCAGCAGCCAAGATTCTAGCGGGGGATTTCAAGAGACCCAGTACTTC; cdr3_aa: CASSQDSSGGFQETQYF
j_call: TRBJ2-1; d_call: NA; v_call: TRBV2; clone_size: NA; cdr3_nt: TGTGCCAGCAGCGTGGGCCTTTACAATGAGCAGTTCTTC; cdr3_aa: CASSVGLYNEQFF
j_call: TRBJ2-2; d_call: NA; v_call: TRBV15; clone_size: NA; cdr3_nt: TGTGCCACCAGCAGGGGCGGAGGGAAGGACGGGGAGCTGTTTTTT; cdr3_aa: CATSRGGGKDGELFF